The rows below give T cell receptor beta chains drawn from one sample of a study of control samples from healthy donors and cancer patients. Sequenced by immunoSEQ multiplex PCR; TCRdb stores in-frame clones only, minus some. Found here are roughly 55,000 clones, roughly 95% of them singletons; the top ten hold around 1%. The sequenced sample was blood. The receptor set was obtained from a woman under 30 in good health. CDR3s include the opening cysteine and the closing phenylalanine or tryptophan. D genes are given only for firm matches. Some rows mark clone size as missing; the rest say once, few, many or name a class of expanded clone.

j_gene	abundance	d_gene	v_gene	CDR3nt	CDR3aa
TRBJ2-2	-	TRBD1	TRBV6-5	TGTGCCAGCAGAGGACAGGAGAACACCGGGGAGCTGTTTTTT	CASRGQENTGELFF
TRBJ1-3	-	-	TRBV6-5	TGTGCCAGCAGTTACTCGGCACAGAGCTCTGGAAACACCATATATTTT	CASSYSAQSSGNTIYF
TRBJ1-1	-	-	TRBV14	TGTGCCAGCAGCCACTGGGGCAGGAACACTGAAGCTTTCTTT	CASSHWGRNTEAFF
TRBJ2-7	few	TRBD1	TRBV30	TGTGCCTGGAGTTATGGGACAGGGGGGAACGAGCAGTACTTC	CAWSYGTGGNEQYF
TRBJ1-5	-	TRBD1	TRBV2	TGTGCCAGCAGGGACGGGACAGTTAGCAATCAGCCCCAGCATTTT	CASRDGTVSNQPQHF
TRBJ2-3	once	TRBD2	TRBV6-2/TRBV6-3	TGTGCCAGCAGTTACGCCACTAGCGGGGGAGGCGCAGATACGCAGTATTTT	CASSYATSGGGADTQYF
TRBJ1-2	-	-	TRBV18	TGTGCCAGCTCACCAGGGGCTGCCTATGGCTACACCTTC	CASSPGAAYGYTF
TRBJ1-1	-	-	TRBV10-3	TGTGCCATCAGTGAGGGGGCCTGGGGGAACACTGAAGCTTTCTTT	CAISEGAWGNTEAFF
TRBJ1-1	-	-	TRBV3-1/TRBV3-2	TGTGCCAGCAGCCAGGGGGACCCAAAAGCTTTCTTT	CASSQGDPKAFF
TRBJ1-1	-	-	TRBV9	TGTGCCAGCAGCCCAGGGACCCTCGCGGAAGCTTTCTTT	CASSPGTLAEAFF
TRBJ1-1	-	-	TRBV30	TGTGCCTGGAGTGTACAACAGATGAACACTGAAGCTTTCTTT	CAWSVQQMNTEAFF
TRBJ1-2	-	TRBD1	TRBV13	TGTGCCAGCAGCTTAGCTTCGACAGGGGGCAGCTATGGCTACACCTTC	CASSLASTGGSYGYTF
TRBJ1-4	-	-	TRBV7-9	TGTGCCAGCAGCGCAATCTCTAGGGGGAACTACGAAAAACTGTTTTTT	CASSAISRGNYEKLFF
TRBJ1-1	-	-	TRBV5-5	TGTGCCAGTCGGAGGGGGATCCTGAACACTGAAGCTTTCTTT	CASRRGILNTEAFF
TRBJ2-1	-	TRBD1	TRBV28	TGTGCCAGCGGACAGGGGGCTGAGAATGAGCAGTTCTTC	CASGQGAENEQFF
TRBJ1-2	-	TRBD1	TRBV6-1	TGTGCCAGCAGTGATATGAGGGCAGGGGGCCGCCTTAACTATGGCTACACCTTC	CASSDMRAGGRLNYGYTF
TRBJ2-5	-	TRBD2	TRBV6-5	TGTGCCAGCAGTTTCTCTGGGACTAGCGGGGGGGAGACCCAGTACTTC	CASSFSGTSGGETQYF
TRBJ2-7	-	-	TRBV7-6	TGTGCCAGCAGCGCCACAGGAGACTACGAGCAGTACTTC	CASSATGDYEQYF
TRBJ2-3	-	-	TRBV25-1	TGTGCCAGCAGTGAAGCCCCGACTTCCTCTGCAGATACGCAGTATTTT	CASSEAPTSSADTQYF
TRBJ1-1	once	-	TRBV12-3/TRBV12-4	TGTGCCAGCAGTCCTCAGGGGAACACTGAAGCTTTCTTT	CASSPQGNTEAFF
TRBJ2-7	-	-	TRBV19	TGTGCCAGCACCACCCGCGGCGGTGCCTCCTACGAGCAGTACTTC	CASTTRGGASYEQYF
TRBJ2-6	-	TRBD1	TRBV30	TGTGCCTGGGGGACAGCTGGGGCCAACGTCCTGACTTTC	CAWGTAGANVLTF
TRBJ1-2	-	-	TRBV9	TGTGCCAGCAGCGCCCGGACAGAAGCTAACTATGGCTACACCTTC	CASSARTEANYGYTF
TRBJ1-1	-	TRBD1	TRBV5-4	TGTGCCAGCAGCTTGCCCCGACAGGGGGTTGGTGGTGAGGCTTTCTTT	CASSLPRQGVGGEAFF
TRBJ2-1	once	-	TRBV5-1	TGCGCCAGCAGCTTAACCGGGACCCCCTACAATGAGCAGTTCTTC	CASSLTGTPYNEQFF
TRBJ1-3	once	-	TRBV15	TGTGCCACCAGCAGAGATCCAGGGACATCAACTGGAAACACCATATATTTT	CATSRDPGTSTGNTIYF
TRBJ1-5	-	TRBD1	TRBV6-1	TGTGCCAGCAGTGAACCGGACAGGGTGAGTCAGCCCCAGCATTTT	CASSEPDRVSQPQHF
TRBJ1-1	-	TRBD1	TRBV7-9	TGTGCCAGCAGCCAAACAGGGGAGGAAGCTTTCTTT	CASSQTGEEAFF
TRBJ1-1	once	-	TRBV20-1	TGCAGTGCTAGTATAGGTGGGAACACTGAAGCTTTCTTT	CSASIGGNTEAFF
TRBJ2-5	-	-	TRBV9	TGTGCCAGCAGCGCCCAACTAGCAGCCGGCCGGGAGACCCAGTACTTC	CASSAQLAAGRETQYF
TRBJ2-7	once	TRBD2	TRBV5-5	TGTGCCAGCACCTGGGGGGGGAACGAGCAGTACTTC	CASTWGGNEQYF
TRBJ1-2	-	TRBD1	TRBV4-1	TGCGCCAGCAGCCCGTCGACAGGGGAGAACTATGGCTACACCTTC	CASSPSTGENYGYTF
TRBJ1-2	once	-	TRBV28	TGTGCCAGCAGTCCCAGAATATCAAGCTATGGCTACACCTTC	CASSPRISSYGYTF
TRBJ1-5	-	-	TRBV11-1	TGTGCCAGCAGCTTGGACAGTAGCAATCAGCCCCAGCATTTT	CASSLDSSNQPQHF
TRBJ2-3	-	-	TRBV5-1	TGCGCCAGCAACAAGCCCCAGGGGGGGGGTACAGATACGCAGTATTTT	CASNKPQGGGTDTQYF
TRBJ1-2	-	-	TRBV18	TGTGCCAGCTCACCAAACACAGGGCTCTATGGCTACACCTTC	CASSPNTGLYGYTF
TRBJ1-1	-	-	TRBV4-2	TGTGCCAGCAGCCAAGACACCGGGGGCCCCACTGAAGCTTTCTTT	CASSQDTGGPTEAFF
TRBJ1-2	-	-	TRBV4-3	TGCGCCAGCAGCCAAGAGTCGGAAAACTATGGCTACACCTTC	CASSQESENYGYTF
TRBJ1-2	-	-	TRBV5-6	TGTGCCAGCAGCTGGAAACAGGAGACTAACTATGGCTACACCTTC	CASSWKQETNYGYTF
TRBJ2-1	-	-	TRBV9	TGTGCCAGCAGCGCCGGACTCAATGAGCAGTTCTTC	CASSAGLNEQFF
TRBJ1-2	-	-	TRBV11-1	TGTGCCAGCAGCTCCCTACTCGACCGACACTATGGCTACACCTTC	CASSSLLDRHYGYTF
TRBJ2-3	-	-	TRBV7-6	TGTGCCAGCAGCTTGACAGCTACAGATACGCAGTATTTT	CASSLTATDTQYF
TRBJ1-1	-	-	TRBV19	TGTGCCAGTAGTAGGGGGCAGAACACTGAAGCTTTCTTT	CASSRGQNTEAFF
TRBJ2-2	-	TRBD1	TRBV10-3	TGTGCCATCAGAGGACAGGCGTACACCGGGGAGCCGTTTTTT	CAIRGQAYTGEPFF
TRBJ2-2	-	-	TRBV28	TGTGCCAGCAGTTTAAGGGATCCCGGGGAGCTGTTTTTT	CASSLRDPGELFF
TRBJ1-4	-	-	TRBV6-5	TGTGCCAGCAGGTCAAACGCCGTAACTGAAAAACTGTTTTTT	CASRSNAVTEKLFF
TRBJ1-1	-	-	TRBV5-4	TGTGCCAGCAGCTGGGGTGGAATGAACACTGAAGCTTTCTTT	CASSWGGMNTEAFF
TRBJ1-6	-	TRBD1	TRBV3-1/TRBV3-2	TGTGCCAGCAGCCGCCGACAGGGTAATTCACCCCTCCACTTT	CASSRRQGNSPLHF
TRBJ2-3	-	TRBD2	TRBV3-1/TRBV3-2	TGTGCCAGCAGTATAGCGGGAACAGATACGCAGTATTTT	CASSIAGTDTQYF
TRBJ2-4	-	-	TRBV9	TGTGCCAGCAGCGTAAGAGGGGCGGGGGCCAAAAACATTCAGTACTTC	CASSVRGAGAKNIQYF
TRBJ1-1	-	-	TRBV6-5	TGTGCCAGCAGGAGACAGGACAACACTGAAGCTTTCTTT	CASRRQDNTEAFF
TRBJ1-6	-	-	TRBV19	TGTGCCAGTAGTATAGCTTTGATGTACGGGTCACCCCTCCACTTT	CASSIALMYGSPLHF
TRBJ1-5	-	TRBD1	TRBV28	TGTGCCAGCGGGGACAGGACCCCTGGGAGCAATCAGCCCCAGCATTTT	CASGDRTPGSNQPQHF
TRBJ1-1	-	-	TRBV6-5	TGTGCCAGCGGGAGGGGGACAAACACTGAAGCTTTCTTT	CASGRGTNTEAFF